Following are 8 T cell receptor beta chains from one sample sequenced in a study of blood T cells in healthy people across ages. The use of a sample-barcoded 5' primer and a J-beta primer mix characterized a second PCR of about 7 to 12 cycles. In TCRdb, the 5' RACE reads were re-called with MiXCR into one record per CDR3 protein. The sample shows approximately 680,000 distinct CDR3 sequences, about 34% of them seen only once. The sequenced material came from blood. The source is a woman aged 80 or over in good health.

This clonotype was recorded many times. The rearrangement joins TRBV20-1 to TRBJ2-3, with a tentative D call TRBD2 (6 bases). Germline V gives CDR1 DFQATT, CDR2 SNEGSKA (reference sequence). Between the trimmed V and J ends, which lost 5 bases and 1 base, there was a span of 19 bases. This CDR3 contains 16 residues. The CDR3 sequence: CSALGGLQPRTDTQYF. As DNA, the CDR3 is TGCAGTGCTTTGGGGGGACTTCAACCACGCACAGATACGCAGTATTTT.

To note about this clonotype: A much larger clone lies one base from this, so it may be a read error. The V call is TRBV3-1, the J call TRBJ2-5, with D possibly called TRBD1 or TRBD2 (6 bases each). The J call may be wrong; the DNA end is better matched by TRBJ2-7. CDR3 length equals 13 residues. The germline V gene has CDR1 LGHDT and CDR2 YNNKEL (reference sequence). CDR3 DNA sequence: TGTGCCACCAGCCAGTGGGGGGCCGACGAGCAGTACTTC. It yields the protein CATSQWGADEQYF.

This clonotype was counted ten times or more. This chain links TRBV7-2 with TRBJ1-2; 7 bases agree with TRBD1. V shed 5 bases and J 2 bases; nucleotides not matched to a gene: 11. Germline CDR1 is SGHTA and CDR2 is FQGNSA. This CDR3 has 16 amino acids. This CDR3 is CASSRAKGAQNYGYTF. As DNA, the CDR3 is TGTGCCAGCAGCCGCGCCAAGGGGGCCCAAAACTATGGCTACACCTTC.

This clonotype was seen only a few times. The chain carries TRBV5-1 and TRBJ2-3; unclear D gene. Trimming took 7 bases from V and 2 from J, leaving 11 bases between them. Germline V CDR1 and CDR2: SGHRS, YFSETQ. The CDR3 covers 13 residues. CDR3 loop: CASSASATDTQYF. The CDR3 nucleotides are TGCGCCAGCTCCGCGTCGGCCACAGATACGCAGTATTTT.

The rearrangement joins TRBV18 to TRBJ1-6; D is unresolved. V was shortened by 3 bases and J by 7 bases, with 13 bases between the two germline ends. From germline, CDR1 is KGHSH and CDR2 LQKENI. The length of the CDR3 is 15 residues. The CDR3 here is CASSPPDGMNSPLHF. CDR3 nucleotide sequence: TGTGCCAGCTCACCTCCGGACGGAATGAATTCACCCCTCCACTTT.

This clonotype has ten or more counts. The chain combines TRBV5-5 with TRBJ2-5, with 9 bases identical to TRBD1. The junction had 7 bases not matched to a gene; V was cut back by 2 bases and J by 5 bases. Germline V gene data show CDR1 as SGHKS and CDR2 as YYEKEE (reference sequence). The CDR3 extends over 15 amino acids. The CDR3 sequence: CASSFTGGQEETQYF. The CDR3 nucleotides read TGTGCCAGCAGCTTCACAGGGGGCCAGGAGGAGACCCAGTACTTC.

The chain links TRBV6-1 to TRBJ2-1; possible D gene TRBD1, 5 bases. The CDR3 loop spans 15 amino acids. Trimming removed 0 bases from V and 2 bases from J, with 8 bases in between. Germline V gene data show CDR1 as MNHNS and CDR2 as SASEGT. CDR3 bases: TGTGCCAGCAGTGAAGCGGACAACCCCTACAATGAGCAGTTCTTC. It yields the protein CASSEADNPYNEQFF.

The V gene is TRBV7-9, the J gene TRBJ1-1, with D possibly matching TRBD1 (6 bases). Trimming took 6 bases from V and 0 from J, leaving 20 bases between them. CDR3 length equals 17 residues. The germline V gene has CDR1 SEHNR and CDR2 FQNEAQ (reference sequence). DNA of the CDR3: TGTGCCAGCAGTCCCTATCAGGGGCCCAAGATGAACACTGAAGCTTTCTTT. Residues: CASSPYQGPKMNTEAFF. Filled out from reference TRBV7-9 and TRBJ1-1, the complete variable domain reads DTGVSQNPRHKITKRGQNVTFRCDPISEHNRLYWYRQTLGQGPEFLTYFQNEAQLEKSRLLSDRFSAERPKGSFSTLEIQRTEQGDSAMYLCASSPYQGPKMNTEAFFGQGTRLTVV.